This T cell receptor (beta chain) was sequenced in a study of CD8 T cells in ankylosing spondylitis. As regards this clonotype: Its antigen is undetermined.

As the method for making TCR beta libraries, quantitative 5'-RACE with molecular barcodes was used. TCRdb passed the 5' RACE reads through MiXCR, listing each CDR3 protein once. This table holds 500,000 to 550,000 distinct CDR3 sequences, roughly 13% found once. The V gene end was trimmed by 4 bases and the J gene end by 4 bases; junction bases not matched to a gene: 8. Germline values: CDR1 MGHRA, CDR2 YSYEKL. This CDR3 spans 16 amino acids. Whole-study findings and limits: Reported data indicate significant enrichment of disease-linked clones within matched ankylosing spondylitis synovial fluid. Clones linked to disease, bearing a CD8+ phenotype, were relatively rare in peripheral blood. Fewer than 10 highly homologous variants made up a TCR beta motif that seemed to typify ankylosing spondylitis blood.

Material: blood, either unsorted or a sorted T cell fraction (not recorded which). The TCR was taken from a male donor with ankylosing spondylitis. V and J are TRBV4-1 and TRBJ2-7; TRBD1 matches 12 bases. The CDR3 coding sequence is TGCGCCAGCAGCCGGGGGATGGGACAGGGGGCTTACGAGCAGTACTTC. Translation gives CASSRGMGQGAYEQYF.